Listed below are T cell receptor beta chains from one sample, sequenced in a study of blood T cell repertoires in COVID-19. Method: immunoSEQ multiplex PCR; TCRdb's copy keeps in-frame clones and lacks some. The data show 100,000 or so clones, almost 80% seen once. The sample was peripheral blood. The receptors derive from a woman between 70 and 85 years old with acute or convalescent COVID-19. Both conserved end residues are part of each CDR3. The D gene is left open where the match is weak. The listing skips clone size in some rows; elsewhere it reads once, few, many or a size class.

TRBV28,.,TRBJ1-2,.,TGTGCCAGCAGTCCCCCCAAAGCCGAAGGCTACACCTTC,CASSPPKAEGYTF
TRBV30,.,TRBJ1-3,.,TGTGCCTGGAGGCCCGGGGGAAGCGGAAACACCATATATTTT,CAWRPGGSGNTIYF
TRBV6-4,.,TRBJ2-1,TRBD2,TGTGCCAGCAGTGATAAAAGCGGGGGGGCCGATGAGCAGTTCTTC,CASSDKSGGADEQFF
TRBV5-8,.,TRBJ1-2,.,TGTGCCAGCAGCTTGATCTGGCTGGGCTACACCTTC,CASSLIWLGYTF
TRBV5-1,.,TRBJ1-1,.,TGCGCCAGCAGCCTAGGAGATGGCGGGAGGGCTGAAGCTTTCTTT,CASSLGDGGRAEAFF
TRBV28,.,TRBJ2-3,.,TGTGCCAGCAGCACGCGTTCTTTCACAGATACGCAGTATTTT,CASSTRSFTDTQYF
TRBV9,.,TRBJ1-2,.,TGTGCCAGCAGCGTAGACTTCGGTGTCTATGGCTACACCTTC,CASSVDFGVYGYTF
TRBV7-6,few,TRBJ2-3,TRBD1,TGTGCCAGCAGCCCGGTTCGGACAGGTGGTACAGATACGCAGTATTTT,CASSPVRTGGTDTQYF
TRBV19,.,TRBJ1-1,.,TGTGCCAGTAGTATCACTTACACTGAAGCTTTCTTT,CASSITYTEAFF
TRBV10-1,.,TRBJ1-6,.,TGCGCCAGCAAGTTACATATCAAGTGGCTAAGGGGGAATTCACCCCTCCACTTT,CASKLHIKWLRGNSPLHF
TRBV6-2/TRBV6-3,.,TRBJ1-1,TRBD1,TGTGCCAGCAGTTACCTGGGACAGGGTTCGAGCATAGAAGCTTTCTTT,CASSYLGQGSSIEAFF
TRBV6-5,.,TRBJ1-3,.,TGTGCCAGCAGGATAACAGGATTCTCTGGAAACACCATATATTTT,CASRITGFSGNTIYF
TRBV12-3/TRBV12-4,.,TRBJ1-6,.,TGTGCCAGCAAGCCCTCCGCTGATTCACCCCTCCACTTT,CASKPSADSPLHF
TRBV21-1,.,TRBJ1-1,.,TGTGCCAGCAGCAAGAAGGAGCATGCGAACACTGAAGCTTTCTTT,CASSKKEHANTEAFF
TRBV12-3/TRBV12-4,.,TRBJ1-1,.,TGTGCCAGCAGCCCTGAGAGGAACACTGAAGCTTTCTTT,CASSPERNTEAFF
TRBV2,.,TRBJ1-2,TRBD1,TGTGCCAGCAGTCAAAGCGGGACAGGGGGGGTCTATGGCTACACCTTC,CASSQSGTGGVYGYTF
TRBV19,.,TRBJ1-3,.,TGTGCCAGTAGCGACATCTCTGGAAACACCATATATTTT,CASSDISGNTIYF
TRBV7-6,.,TRBJ2-3,TRBD2,TGTGCCAGCAGCTTCTTGGTAGCGGGGGCAAGGGCAGATACGCAGTATTTT,CASSFLVAGARADTQYF
TRBV20-1,.,TRBJ2-2,.,TGCAGTGCTAGTCCGGGTGCGAACACCGGGGAGCTGTTTTTT,CSASPGANTGELFF
TRBV3-1/TRBV3-2,.,TRBJ2-1,TRBD1,TGTGCCAGCAGACGTGAGACAGGGTCAACTCCCCATGAGCAGTTCTTC,CASRRETGSTPHEQFF
TRBV9,.,TRBJ1-2,.,TGTGCCAGTAACCCCGGAGAATCCTATGGCTACACCTTC,CASNPGESYGYTF
TRBV15,.,TRBJ1-2,TRBD1,TGTGCCACCAGCAGAGAGAGAGGGAGGACAGGGATCGGCTACACCTTC,CATSRERGRTGIGYTF
TRBV4-1,.,TRBJ2-2,.,TGCGCCAGCAGCCAAGAATCGTTCCACCCCCGGAGCCCGATCACCGGGGAGCTGTTTTTT,CASSQESFHPRSPITGELFF
TRBV9,.,TRBJ2-1,.,TGTGCCAGCAGTATCTCCGGACAGTACAATGAGCAGTTCTTC,CASSISGQYNEQFF
TRBV6-1,.,TRBJ1-2,TRBD1,TGTGCCAGCAGTGAAGAAGTGGGACAGGGTGGGCATGGCTACACCTTC,CASSEEVGQGGHGYTF
TRBV6-5,once,TRBJ1-2,TRBD1,TGTGCCAGCCGATCAGGGGGCGCCAGCTATGGCTACACCTTC,CASRSGGASYGYTF
TRBV7-7,.,TRBJ2-7,TRBD1,TGTGCCAGCAGCTTTGACAGGGGAGGCGAGCAGTACTTC,CASSFDRGGEQYF